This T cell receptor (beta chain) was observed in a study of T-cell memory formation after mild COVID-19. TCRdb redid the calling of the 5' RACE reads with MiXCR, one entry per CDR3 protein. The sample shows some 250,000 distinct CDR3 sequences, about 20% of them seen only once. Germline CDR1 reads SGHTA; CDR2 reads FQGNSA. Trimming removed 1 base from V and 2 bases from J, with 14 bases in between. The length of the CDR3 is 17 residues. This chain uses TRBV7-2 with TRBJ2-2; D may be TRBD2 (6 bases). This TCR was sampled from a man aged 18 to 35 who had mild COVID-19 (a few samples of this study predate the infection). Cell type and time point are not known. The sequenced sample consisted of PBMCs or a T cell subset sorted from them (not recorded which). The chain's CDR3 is CASSLGPGGVNTGELFF. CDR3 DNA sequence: TGTGCCAGCAGCTTAGGGCCCGGAGGGGTTAACACCGGGGAGCTGTTTTTT.